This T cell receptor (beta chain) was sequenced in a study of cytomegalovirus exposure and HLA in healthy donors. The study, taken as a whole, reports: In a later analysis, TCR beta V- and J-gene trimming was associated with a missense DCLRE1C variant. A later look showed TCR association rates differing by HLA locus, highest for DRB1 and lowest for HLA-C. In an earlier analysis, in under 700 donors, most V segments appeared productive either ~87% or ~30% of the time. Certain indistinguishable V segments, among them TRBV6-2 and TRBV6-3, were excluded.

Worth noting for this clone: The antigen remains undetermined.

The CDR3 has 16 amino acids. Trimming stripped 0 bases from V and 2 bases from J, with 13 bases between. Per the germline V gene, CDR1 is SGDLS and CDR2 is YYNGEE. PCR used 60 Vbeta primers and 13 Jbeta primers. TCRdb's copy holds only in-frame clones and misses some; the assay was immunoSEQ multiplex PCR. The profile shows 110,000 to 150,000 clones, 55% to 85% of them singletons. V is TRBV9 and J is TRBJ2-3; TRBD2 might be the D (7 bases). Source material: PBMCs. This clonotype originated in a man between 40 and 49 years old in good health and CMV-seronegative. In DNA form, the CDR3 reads TGTGCCAGCAGCGTAGAAGGGGGGGGGTACACAGATACGCAGTATTTT. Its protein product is CASSVEGGGYTDTQYF.